The clone carrying this TCR beta chain was counted many times. Its antigen is undetermined. The data were taken from a study of response to subunit inactivated influenza vaccine. TCRdb recomputed calls from the RT-PCR reads with MiXCR, one row per CDR3 protein. The sample includes roughly 700,000 distinct CDR3 sequences, roughly 13% seen only once; the top ten take 5.5% to 8%. CDR1 is DFQATT and CDR2 is SNEGSKA in the germline V gene (reference sequence). The length of the CDR3 is 16 residues. Trimming cost V 0 bases and J 6 bases, with 18 bases left between them. Study findings and constraints: With each seasonal influenza vaccination, the authors suggested, few new T cells are recruited.

V gene TRBV20-1 combines with J gene TRBJ2-1, with a weak D call TRBD1 (6 bases). The source is a man aged 45 to 65 who received an inactivated influenza vaccine. The specimen comprised PBMCs from blood, sampled around 15 days before vaccination. This chain's CDR3 is CSARDPRGHLGNEQFF. For the CDR3, the DNA is TGCAGTGCTAGAGATCCCAGGGGACACCTTGGCAATGAGCAGTTCTTC.